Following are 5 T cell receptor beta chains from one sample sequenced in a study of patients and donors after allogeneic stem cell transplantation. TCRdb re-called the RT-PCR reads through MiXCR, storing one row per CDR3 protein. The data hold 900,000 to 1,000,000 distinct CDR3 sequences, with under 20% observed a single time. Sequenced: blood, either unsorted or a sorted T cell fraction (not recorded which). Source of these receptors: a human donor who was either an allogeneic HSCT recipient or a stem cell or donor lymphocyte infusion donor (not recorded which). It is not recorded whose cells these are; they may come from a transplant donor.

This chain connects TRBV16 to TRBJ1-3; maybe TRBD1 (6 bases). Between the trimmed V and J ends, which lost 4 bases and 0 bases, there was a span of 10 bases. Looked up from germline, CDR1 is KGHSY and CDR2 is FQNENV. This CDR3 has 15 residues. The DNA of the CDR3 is TGTGCCAGCAGCCGGGGGGGCCTCTCTGGAAACACCATATATTTT. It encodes CASSRGGLSGNTIYF.

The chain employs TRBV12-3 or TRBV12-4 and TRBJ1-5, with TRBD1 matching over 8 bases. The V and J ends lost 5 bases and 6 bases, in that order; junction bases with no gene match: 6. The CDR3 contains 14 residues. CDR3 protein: CASSLRTGPQPQHF. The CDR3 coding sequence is TGTGCCAGCAGTCTAAGGACAGGGCCTCAGCCCCAGCATTTT.

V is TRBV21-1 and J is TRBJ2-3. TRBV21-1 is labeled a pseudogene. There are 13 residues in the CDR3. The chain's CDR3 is CASSLILKDTQYF. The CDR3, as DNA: TGTGCCAGCAGCCTGATACTGAAGGATACGCAGTATTTT.

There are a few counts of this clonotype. The CDR3 protein is CASSPTYFLNEQYF. CDR3 DNA sequence: TGCGCCAGCAGCCCCACGTATTTCCTCAACGAGCAGTACTTC. The V gene is TRBV4-3, the J gene TRBJ2-7; D unresolved. CDR3 length: 14 amino acids. Trimming removed 4 bases at V and 5 bases at J, with 15 bases between. Germline values: CDR1 LGHNA, CDR2 YSLEER.

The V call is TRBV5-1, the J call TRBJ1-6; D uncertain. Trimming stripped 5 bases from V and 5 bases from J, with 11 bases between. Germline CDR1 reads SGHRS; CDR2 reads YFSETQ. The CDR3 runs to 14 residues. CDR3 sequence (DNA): TGCGCCAGCAGTTACGGAGGAAATAATTCACCCCTCCACTTT. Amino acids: CASSYGGNNSPLHF. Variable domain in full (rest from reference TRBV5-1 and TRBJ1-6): KAGVTQTPRYLIKTRGQQVTLSCSPISGHRSVSWYQQTPGQGLQFLFEYFSETQRNKGNFPGRFSGRQFSNSRSEMNVSTLELGDSALYLCASSYGGNNSPLHFGNGTRLTVT.